The 26 T cell receptor beta chains given below trace back to one sample, sequenced in a study of T cell responses to AZD1222 COVID-19 vaccine. Sequenced by immunoSEQ multiplex PCR; TCRdb stores in-frame clones only, minus some. The profile shows over 95,000 clones, approximately 90% of them singletons. The sequences come from peripheral blood, collected 28 days after the second AZD1222 dose. The receptor source for this set is an adult who received the AZD1222 COVID-19 vaccine.

As DNA, the CDR3 is TGTGCCAGCAGTTACTCGTACGGCGGAGACAACTATGGCTACACCTTC. This translates into CASSYSYGGDNYGYTF. The chain recombines TRBV6-5 with TRBJ1-2, with D hard to call. The CDR3 sequence is 16 residues long. V was trimmed by 0 bases and J by 2 bases, leaving 13 bases between them. Germline CDR1 MNHEY, CDR2 SVGAGI.

This chain joins TRBV6-5 and TRBJ1-4, with unresolved D. Germline-derived CDR1 and CDR2 are MNHEY and SVGAGI. V shed 5 bases and J shed 8 bases, with 6 bases lying between them. CDR3 length equals 11 residues. CDR3 region: CASSREEKLFF. CDR3 in DNA: TGTGCCAGCAGTAGGGAGGAAAAACTGTTTTTT.

The table lists this clone with a count of one. The chain couples TRBV7-7 to TRBJ2-5; 9 nucleotides line up with TRBD1. Germline V gives CDR1 SSHAT, CDR2 FNYEAQ (reference sequence). The CDR3 is 16 residues long. Trimming cost V 5 bases and J 3 bases; bases outside gene matches: 10. The CDR3 region is CASSQWGQGYEETQYF. The CDR3 bases are TGTGCCAGCAGCCAATGGGGACAGGGATATGAAGAGACCCAGTACTTC.

The chain combines TRBV7-2 with TRBJ1-6, with D perhaps matching TRBD1 (5 bases). V lost 1 base and J 9 bases, leaving 10 bases between the germline ends. Germline values: CDR1 SGHTA, CDR2 FQGNSA. The CDR3 length is 14 residues. The CDR3 DNA reads as TGTGCCAGCAGCTTAGATATTGGGGGTTCACCCCTCCACTTT. Translation gives CASSLDIGGSPLHF.

This chain connects TRBV3-1 (or the pseudogene TRBV3-2) to TRBJ1-4; the D gene is possibly TRBD1 (6 bases). With 0 bases removed from V and 8 bases from J, the gap between germline ends came to 13 bases. The CDR3 totals 15 residues. Germline-derived CDR1 and CDR2 are LGHDT and YNNKEL (reference sequence). The CDR3 region is CASSQDRQAREKLFF. The CDR3 DNA follows: TGTGCCAGCAGCCAAGATCGACAGGCCAGGGAAAAACTGTTTTTT.

The chain combines TRBV28 with TRBJ1-4, with 9 bases lining up with TRBD1. The germline CDR1 and CDR2 sequences are MDHEN and SYDVKM. The junction had 12 bases not matched to a gene; V was cut back by 6 bases and J by 7 bases. The CDR3 consists of 16 residues. Here the CDR3 reads CASRRGPGQGREKLFF. The CDR3 DNA reads TGTGCCAGCAGGAGGGGACCGGGACAGGGTCGTGAAAAACTGTTTTTT. The full variable domain, its missing parts supplied by reference TRBV28 and TRBJ1-4, is DVKVTQSSRYLVKRTGEKVFLECVQDMDHENMFWYRQDPGLGLRLIYFSYDVKMKEKGDIPEGYSVSREKKERFSLILESASTNQTSMYLCASRRGPGQGREKLFFGSGTQLSVL.

The gene calls are TRBV5-1 and TRBJ2-1; the D gene is possibly TRBD1 (5 bases). The CDR3 contains 16 residues. CDR1 is SGHRS, CDR2 YFSETQ, per germline. Trimming stripped 4 bases from V and 0 bases from J, with 14 bases between. This CDR3 reads CASSVAGLSSYNEQFF. The CDR3 nucleotides read TGCGCCAGCAGCGTCGCAGGGTTGAGCTCCTACAATGAGCAGTTCTTC.

This clone has a handful of counts. The J gene is TRBJ1-1, the V gene TRBV6-5, with TRBD1 as a possible D gene (6 bases). This CDR3 has 15 amino acids. CDR1 MNHEY and CDR2 SVGAGI come from the germline V gene. V was trimmed by 0 bases and J by 5 bases, leaving 13 bases between them. The CDR3: CASSYSQDSLTEAFF. The CDR3 nucleotides are TGTGCCAGCAGTTACTCGCAGGACAGTCTGACTGAAGCTTTCTTT.

This chain links TRBV7-2 with TRBJ2-2, with 7 bases identical to TRBD1. Germline V gene sequence: CDR1 SGHTA, CDR2 FQGNSA. CDR3 length: 14 residues. Trimming cost V 1 base and J 4 bases; bases outside gene matches: 0. The CDR3 DNA reads as TGTGCCAGCAGCTTAGACAGGGGCACCGGGGAGCTGTTTTTT. This encodes CASSLDRGTGELFF.

This clone was detected once. The chain carries TRBV27 and TRBJ2-3; 8 nucleotides agree with TRBD2. With 5 bases clipped from V and 1 base from J, the junction kept 8 bases outside the gene matches. This CDR3 is 16 amino acids long. Germline V gene sequence: CDR1 MNHEY, CDR2 SMNVEV (reference sequence). The CDR3 sequence is CASSRSGTRGTDTQYF. The CDR3 DNA is TGTGCCAGCAGTCGATCCGGGACTAGGGGCACAGATACGCAGTATTTT.

The gene calls are TRBV6-2 or TRBV6-3 and TRBJ1-2; 7 bases match TRBD1. The CDR3 runs 14 residues. V gave up 3 bases and J gave up 2 bases; unmatched junction bases: 3. Germline loops: CDR1 MNHEY, CDR2 SVGEGT. The CDR3 is CASSYGQANYGYTF. In DNA form, the CDR3 reads TGTGCCAGCAGTTATGGACAGGCCAACTATGGCTACACCTTC.

This chain's CDR3 is CASSQQEGVEAFF. CDR3 coding DNA: TGTGCCAGCAGCCAACAGGAGGGGGTTGAAGCTTTCTTT. The V gene is TRBV14, the J gene TRBJ1-1, with a possible D match to TRBD1 (6 bases). The CDR3 is 13 amino acids. In germline, CDR1 is SGHDN, CDR2 FVKESK. Trimming cost V 2 bases and J 7 bases, with 11 bases left between them.

The V call is TRBV6-5, the J call TRBJ1-1, with D possibly TRBD1 on 6 matching bases. Between the trimmed V and J ends, which lost 8 bases and 3 bases, there was a span of 19 bases. Germline assignment: CDR1 MNHEY and CDR2 SVGAGI. CDR3 length: 15 amino acids. CDR3: CASDTGGARYTEAFF. The CDR3 nucleotides read TGTGCCAGCGATACGGGGGGGGCCAGATACACTGAAGCTTTCTTT.

J is TRBJ1-2 and V is TRBV19; TRBD1 aligns across 7 bases. Germline V gives CDR1 LNHDA, CDR2 SQIVND (reference sequence). V shed 6 bases and J 3 bases; nucleotides not matched to a gene: 4. This CDR3 is 13 amino acids long. CDR3 coding DNA: TGTGCCAGTAGCGTCCAGGGGGACTATGGCTACACCTTC. It specifies CASSVQGDYGYTF.

The V gene is TRBV4-2, the J gene TRBJ1-1; a weak D match, TRBD1 (6 bases). Germline V gene sequence: CDR1 LGHNA, CDR2 YNFKEQ. Deletions cut 5 bases from V and 0 bases from J, with 19 bases between. The CDR3 is made up of 17 amino acids. Here the CDR3 DNA reads TGTGCCAGCAGCTTGACGGACAGCCTGGGCATGAACACTGAAGCTTTCTTT. This translates into CASSLTDSLGMNTEAFF.

This clone was detected only a few times. The chain carries TRBV21-1 and TRBJ1-5; TRBD1 was called by the table and not checked on the DNA. TRBV21-1 is assigned pseudogene status. The CDR3 contains 16 residues. CDR3 region: CASSNGTGGCNQPQHF. The DNA of the CDR3 is TGTGCCAGCAGCAACGGGACAGGGGGCTGCAATCAGCCCCAGCATTTT.

The chain carries TRBV10-3 and TRBJ1-4; D not certain. Germline loops: CDR1 ENHRY, CDR2 SYGVKD. V lost 10 bases, J lost 0 bases, and 12 bases lay in between. There are 14 residues in the CDR3. The CDR3: CATTPGATNEKLFF. The CDR3 bases are TGTGCCACCACCCCCGGGGCAACTAATGAAAAACTGTTTTTT.

The CDR3 here is CASSPPSLSYEQYF. The CDR3 coding sequence is TGTGCCAGCTCACCACCCTCTCTATCCTACGAGCAGTACTTC. The chain has TRBV18 and TRBJ2-7; no clear D gene. V lost 0 bases and J 1 base, leaving 7 bases between the germline ends. The CDR3 spans 14 residues. The germline gives CDR1 KGHSH, CDR2 LQKENI.

The chain combines TRBV27 with TRBJ1-5, with D hard to call. Trimming pared 3 bases from V and 7 bases from J, leaving 10 bases between. Germline loops: CDR1 MNHEY, CDR2 SMNVEV (reference sequence). The CDR3 totals 13 residues. The chain's CDR3 is CASSFLADQPQHF. For the CDR3, the DNA is TGTGCCAGCAGTTTTTTGGCGGACCAGCCCCAGCATTTT.

This clone was found once. The chain employs TRBV5-6 and TRBJ1-2, with D possibly matching TRBD1 (6 bases). V was trimmed by 0 bases and J by 8 bases, leaving 8 bases between them. The CDR3 extends over 12 amino acids. Germline CDR1 and CDR2: SGHDT and YYEEEE. Here the CDR3 reads CASSLGQGGYTF. DNA for the CDR3: TGTGCCAGCAGCTTGGGCCAGGGGGGCTACACCTTC.

V and J are TRBV19 and TRBJ1-6; D gene unclear. Per germline, CDR1 LNHDA and CDR2 SQIVND (reference sequence). CDR3 length: 14 amino acids. V lost 6 bases, J lost 6 bases, and 12 bases lay in between. The CDR3 DNA reads TGTGCCAGTAGGCCAGATGACACTAATTCACCCCTCCACTTT. Translating it yields CASRPDDTNSPLHF.

Written as DNA, the CDR3 is TGTGCCAGCAGGGGAACAGCCTCCTACGAGCAGTACTTC. It translates to CASRGTASYEQYF. V usage is TRBV28 and J usage is TRBJ2-7, with D hard to call. Trimming took off 6 bases at V and 0 bases at J, with 9 bases between the two ends. In germline, CDR1 is MDHEN, CDR2 SYDVKM. The CDR3 spans 13 residues.

This clone has more than one count but fewer than ten. The gene calls are TRBV6-2 or TRBV6-3 and TRBJ1-2; possibly TRBD1 for D (5 bases). Germline V CDR1 and CDR2: MNHEY, SVGEGT. CDR3 length: 12 residues. V lost 2 bases, J lost 11 bases, and 12 bases lay in between. CDR3 DNA sequence: TGTGCCAGCAGTTACCGGACATCGGGGTACACCTTC. Protein: CASSYRTSGYTF.

The V and J genes are TRBV7-8 and TRBJ1-6, with 8 bases that match TRBD1. CDR3 length: 15 residues. The germline gives CDR1 SGHVS, CDR2 FQNEAQ. Trimming at V came to 5 bases and at J to 4 bases, leaving 4 bases not matched to a gene. In nucleotides, the CDR3 is TGTGCCAGCAGCATGCGGACAGGGTATAATTCACCCCTCCACTTT. Translated, it gives CASSMRTGYNSPLHF.

CDR3 bases: TGTGCCAGTTTAACAGGGGCAACTGAAGCTTTCTTT. As protein: CASLTGATEAFF. V usage is TRBV19 and J usage is TRBJ1-1; 7 positions match TRBD1. Germline V gives CDR1 LNHDA, CDR2 SQIVND (reference sequence). This CDR3 has 12 amino acids. V lost 8 bases, J lost 5 bases, and 5 bases stayed unmatched.

The chain employs TRBV7-2 and TRBJ1-4; D is ambiguous. The CDR3 totals 14 residues. Germline assignment: CDR1 SGHTA and CDR2 FQGNSA. With 7 bases removed from V and 4 bases from J, the gap between germline ends came to 13 bases. The CDR3 loop is CASTLTAFNEKLFF. As DNA, the CDR3 is TGTGCCAGCACCTTGACGGCTTTTAATGAAAAACTGTTTTTT.